This T cell receptor (beta chain) was sequenced in a study of OX40 agonist ivuxolimab in advanced cancers. As for the study in general: Earlier anti-PD-1, anti-PD-L1 or anti-CTLA-4 therapy was permitted; about 39% had received some.

Clones were sequenced by immunoSEQ multiplex PCR, and TCRdb holds only the in-frame ones, with some missing. The sample contains about 58,000 clones, about 90% of which appear only once. The V end was cut by 0 bases, the J end by 4 bases, with 6 bases between. The CDR3 runs 13 residues. CDR1 MRHNA and CDR2 SNTAGT come from the germline V gene. The material sequenced was CD4+ or CD8+ T cells sorted from blood, taken in a trial of the OX40 agonist ivuxolimab. The source of this sequence is an adult with an advanced solid tumor such as melanoma, head and neck, liver or kidney cancer. V is TRBV6-4 and J is TRBJ1-1; no definite D call. In DNA form, the CDR3 reads TGTGCCAGCAGTGACTCGGTGTCCACTGAAGCTTTCTTT. It is translated as CASSDSVSTEAFF.